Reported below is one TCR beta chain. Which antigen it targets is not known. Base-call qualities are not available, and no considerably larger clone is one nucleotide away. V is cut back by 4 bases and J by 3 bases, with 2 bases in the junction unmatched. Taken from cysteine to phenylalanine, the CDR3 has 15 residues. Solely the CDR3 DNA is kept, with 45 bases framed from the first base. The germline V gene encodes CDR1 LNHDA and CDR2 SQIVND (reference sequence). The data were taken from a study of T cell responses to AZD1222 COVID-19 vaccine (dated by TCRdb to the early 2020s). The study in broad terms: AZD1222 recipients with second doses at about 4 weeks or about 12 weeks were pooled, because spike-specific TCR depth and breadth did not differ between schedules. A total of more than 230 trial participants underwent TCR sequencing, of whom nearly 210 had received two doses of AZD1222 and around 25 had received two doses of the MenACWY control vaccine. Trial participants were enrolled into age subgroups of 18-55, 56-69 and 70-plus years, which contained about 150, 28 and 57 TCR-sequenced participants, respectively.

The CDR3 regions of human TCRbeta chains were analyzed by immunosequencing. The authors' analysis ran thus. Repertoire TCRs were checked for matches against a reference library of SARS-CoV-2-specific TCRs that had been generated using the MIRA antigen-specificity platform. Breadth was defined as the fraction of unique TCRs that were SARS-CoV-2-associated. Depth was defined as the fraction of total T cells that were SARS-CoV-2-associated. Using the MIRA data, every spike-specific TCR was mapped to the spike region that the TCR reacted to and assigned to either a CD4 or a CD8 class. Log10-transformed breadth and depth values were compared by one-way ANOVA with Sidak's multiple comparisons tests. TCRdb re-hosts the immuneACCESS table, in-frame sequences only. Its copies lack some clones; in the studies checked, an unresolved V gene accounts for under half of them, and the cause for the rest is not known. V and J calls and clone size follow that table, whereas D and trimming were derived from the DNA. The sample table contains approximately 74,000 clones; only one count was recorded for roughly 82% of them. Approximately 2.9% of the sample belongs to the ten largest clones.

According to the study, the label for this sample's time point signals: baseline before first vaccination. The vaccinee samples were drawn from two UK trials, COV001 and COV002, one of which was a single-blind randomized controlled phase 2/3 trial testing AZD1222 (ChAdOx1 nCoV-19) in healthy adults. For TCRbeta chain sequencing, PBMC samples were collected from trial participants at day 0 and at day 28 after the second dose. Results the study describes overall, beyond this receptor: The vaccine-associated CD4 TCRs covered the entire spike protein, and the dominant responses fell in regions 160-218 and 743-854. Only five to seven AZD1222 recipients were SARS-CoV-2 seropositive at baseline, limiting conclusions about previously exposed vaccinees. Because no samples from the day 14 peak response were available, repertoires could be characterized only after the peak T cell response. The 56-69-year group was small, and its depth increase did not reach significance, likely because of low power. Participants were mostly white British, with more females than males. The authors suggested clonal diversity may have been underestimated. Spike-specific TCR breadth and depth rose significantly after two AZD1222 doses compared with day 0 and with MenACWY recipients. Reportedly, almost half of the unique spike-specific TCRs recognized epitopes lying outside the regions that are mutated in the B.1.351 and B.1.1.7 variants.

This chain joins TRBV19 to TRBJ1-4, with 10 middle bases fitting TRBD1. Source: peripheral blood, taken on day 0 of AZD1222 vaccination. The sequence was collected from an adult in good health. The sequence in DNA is TGTGCCAGTAGTAGGGACAGGGGACCTAATGAAAAACTGTTTTTT. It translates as CASSRDRGPNEKLFF.